The 18 T cell receptor beta chains in this list originate from one sample, sequenced in a study of T cell repertoires in cytomegalovirus infection. No antigen is known for these receptors. TCRdb passed the reads through MiXCR, listing each CDR3 protein once. The table has approximately 73,000 distinct CDR3 sequences, about 40% seen once; the top ten hold approximately 93%. Source: CD8+ T cells from cultured PBMCs, taken from culture after CMV antigen stimulation. These receptors were taken from a human donor in good health (CMV status not recorded). Some clones in this sample may be carry-over from other donors' samples.

The V call is TRBV28, the J call TRBJ2-5; 10 bases are shared with TRBD2. Trimming at V came to 7 bases and at J to 4 bases, leaving 12 bases not matched to a gene. In germline, CDR1 is MDHEN, CDR2 SYDVKM. This CDR3 spans 16 amino acids. The CDR3 nucleotides read TGTGCCAGCATACCCCTCGGACTAGCGGTAGGAGAGACCCAGTACTTC. Protein sequence: CASIPLGLAVGETQYF.

The J gene is TRBJ1-1, the V gene TRBV5-4; the match to TRBD1 covers 7 bases. The germline V gene has CDR1 SGHNT and CDR2 YYREEE (reference sequence). CDR3 length: 14 residues. The J segment lost 3 bases and the V segment lost 7 bases, leaving 9 bases of the junction unmatched. CDR3 sequence (DNA): TGTGCCAGCCGAGAGCCAGGGGGACACACTGAAGCTTTCTTT. Translation gives CASREPGGHTEAFF.

On this clonotype: The junction shows a germline mismatch at one end, possibly a read error. V gene TRBV7-3 combines with J gene TRBJ2-5, with 7 bases aligning to TRBD1. Germline V gene data show CDR1 as SGHTA and CDR2 as FQGTGA. This CDR3 has 15 residues. CDR3 protein: CASSLGTVNQDTQYF. The CDR3, as DNA: TGTGCCAGCAGCTTAGGGACAGTTAATCAAGATACCCAGTACTTC. The entire variable domain, with the rest obtained from reference TRBV7-3 and TRBJ2-5, is as follows: GAGVSQTPSNKVTEKGKYVELRCDPISGHTALYWYRQSLGQGPEFLIYFQGTGAADDSGLPNDRFFAVRPEGSVSTLKIQRTERGDSAVYLCASSLGTVNQDTQYFGPGTRLLVL.

This rearrangement joins TRBV2 to TRBJ2-1, with a tentative D call TRBD2 (5 bases). Trimming pared 6 bases from V and 5 bases from J, leaving 11 bases between. Germline V gene data show CDR1 as SNHLY and CDR2 as FYNNEI. This CDR3 region has 13 residues. DNA for the CDR3: TGTGCCAGCAGGGACTCCCAAAACAATGAGCAGTTCTTC. Translation: CASRDSQNNEQFF. The variable domain in full, with the rest retrieved from reference TRBV2 and TRBJ2-1, is EPEVTQTPSHQVTQMGQEVILRCVPISNHLYFYWYRQILGQKVEFLVSFYNNEISEKSEIFDDQFSVERPDGSNFTLKIRSTKLEDSAMYFCASRDSQNNEQFFGPGTRLTVL.

This clonotype occurred once. The chain uses TRBV6-8 and TRBJ1-5; D unclear. CDR3 size: 16 residues. The V gene's germline CDR1 is MNHGY and CDR2 SAAAGT. Deletions cut 6 bases from V and 0 bases from J, with 15 bases between. In DNA form, the CDR3 reads TGTGCCAGCAGCCTAACAAGGACGGGTAGCAATCAGCCCCAGCATTTT. Amino acid sequence: CASSLTRTGSNQPQHF.

This chain connects TRBV7-8 to TRBJ2-5, with D maybe TRBD2 (5 bases). Deletions cut 5 bases from V and 9 bases from J, with 22 bases between. The germline V gene encodes CDR1 SGHVS and CDR2 FQNEAQ. This CDR3 region has 15 residues. CDR3 sequence (DNA): TGTGCCAGCAGCCCCCCGGGTTTGGGAATCGGGGCCCAGTACTTC. Its protein is CASSPPGLGIGAQYF.

The V and J genes are TRBV28 and TRBJ1-2; 10 bases line up with TRBD1. Trimming at V came to 6 bases and at J to 3 bases, leaving 13 bases not matched to a gene. This CDR3 region has 17 residues. Germline V gives CDR1 MDHEN, CDR2 SYDVKM. As DNA, the CDR3 is TGTGCCAGCAGCAAAGTACCCGACAGGGGGCGCGACTATGGCTACACCTTC. Amino acids: CASSKVPDRGRDYGYTF.

At least ten counts were recorded for this clonotype. The V and J genes are TRBV7-2 and TRBJ2-3; 9 nucleotides align to TRBD2. CDR3 length: 16 amino acids. Trimming removed 2 bases from V and 5 bases from J; junction bases left unmatched: 8. Per the germline V gene, CDR1 is SGHTA and CDR2 is FQGNSA. The CDR3 DNA sequence: TGTGCCAGCAGCTTACTCCCGCGGGGGGGCGAAGATACGCAGTATTTT. It yields the protein CASSLLPRGGEDTQYF.

This clonotype was seen only a few times. The gene calls are TRBV4-1 and TRBJ1-1; tentative D call: TRBD1 (5 bases). The length of the CDR3 is 15 residues. V was cut by 3 bases and J by 0 bases, with 11 bases left in between. Looked up from germline, CDR1 is MGHRA and CDR2 is YSYEKL. DNA of the CDR3: TGCGCCAGCAGCCAGGGGACGACGGTGAACACTGAAGCTTTCTTT. Amino acids: CASSQGTTVNTEAFF.

V is TRBV10-3 and J is TRBJ2-5; 7 positions match TRBD2. From germline, CDR1 is ENHRY and CDR2 SYGVKD. Trimming removed 8 bases from V and 5 bases from J; junction bases left unmatched: 11. The CDR3 contains 14 residues. Here the CDR3 DNA reads TGTGCCATCCGCCCGACGGGAGGAGGGGAGACCCAGTACTTC. Translating gives CAIRPTGGGETQYF.

The CDR3 nucleotides read TGTGCCACCAGTGATCCAACAGGGAGAGTGACAGATACGCAGTATTTT. It yields the protein CATSDPTGRVTDTQYF. The rearrangement joins TRBV24-1 to TRBJ2-3, with TRBD1 as a possible D gene (6 bases). Germline CDR1 and CDR2: KGHDR and SFDVKD. Trimming cost V 3 bases and J 3 bases, with 15 bases left between them. This CDR3 spans 16 amino acids.

This rearrangement joins TRBV11-2 to TRBJ2-3, with TRBD2 matching 12 bases. V shed 2 bases, J shed 0 bases, and the junction held 12 bases outside the gene matches. This CDR3 contains 20 residues. Germline V gene data show CDR1 as SGHAT and CDR2 as FQNNGV. The CDR3 is CASSLFPPGLAGASTDTQYF. DNA for the CDR3: TGTGCCAGCAGCTTATTTCCTCCGGGACTAGCGGGCGCGAGCACAGATACGCAGTATTTT.

The sample holds one count of this clonotype. The rearrangement joins TRBV19 to TRBJ2-1, with 11 bases lining up with TRBD2. Germline V CDR1 and CDR2: LNHDA, SQIVND (reference sequence). J was trimmed by 7 bases and V by 3 bases; bases with no gene match: 14. The CDR3 extends over 18 amino acids. The CDR3 loop is CASSMRLAGGFQGNEQFF. CDR3 sequence (DNA): TGTGCCAGTAGTATGAGGCTAGCGGGGGGCTTTCAGGGGAATGAGCAGTTCTTC.

The gene calls are TRBV6-8 and TRBJ2-1; 7 bases match TRBD2. CDR1 is MNHGY and CDR2 is SAAAGT in the germline V gene. Losses at the gene ends were 0 bases for V and 6 bases for J; bases not matched to a gene: 8. This CDR3 is built from 16 residues. The CDR3 sequence is CASSYSGLVGSNEQFF. The CDR3 DNA reads TGTGCCAGCAGTTACTCTGGACTAGTCGGGTCCAATGAGCAGTTCTTC.

This clonotype was detected a few times. This chain joins TRBV7-9 and TRBJ2-1, with D unclear. V was shortened by 4 bases and J by 12 bases, with 13 bases between the two germline ends. Germline assignment: CDR1 SEHNR and CDR2 FQNEAQ (reference sequence). This CDR3 is built from 12 residues. CDR3 sequence: CASSSSVFAQFF. In DNA form, the CDR3 reads TGTGCCAGCAGCTCCAGCGTATTCGCGCAGTTCTTC.

The genes are TRBV15 and TRBJ2-6; 7 bases agree with TRBD1. The CDR3 contains 18 residues. Losses at the gene ends were 3 bases for V and 0 bases for J; bases not matched to a gene: 8. Germline V gene lookup returns CDR1 LNHNV and CDR2 YYDKDF (reference sequence). The chain's CDR3 is CATSSWTGATSGANVLTF. DNA of the CDR3: TGTGCCACCAGCAGTTGGACAGGTGCCACCTCTGGGGCCAACGTCCTGACTTTC.

This clonotype was observed at least ten times. The rearrangement links TRBV6-1 to TRBJ1-1, with D tentatively TRBD1 (6 bases). Per germline, CDR1 MNHNS and CDR2 SASEGT. The length of the CDR3 is 16 residues. Trimming shortened V by 4 bases and J by 8 bases, and 23 bases separated the two germline ends. The CDR3 DNA is TGTGCCAGCAGTGGACCACAGGGTAGGGACGCATCAGAAGCTTTCTTT. Amino acids: CASSGPQGRDASEAFF.

As regards this clonotype: The junction departs from germline at one end; a sequencing error may be responsible. This sequence joins TRBV7-8 and TRBJ2-5, with D tentatively TRBD1 or TRBD2 (5 bases each). The CDR3 spans 16 residues. CDR1 and CDR2 from the germline V gene are SGHVS and FQNEAQ. Here the CDR3 reads CDSSSDWDESQETQYF. In nucleotides, the CDR3 is TGTGACAGCAGCTCGGACTGGGACGAATCCCAAGAGACCCAGTACTTC.